The clone carrying this T cell receptor beta chain was seen a few times. V was pared by 8 bases and J by 2 bases, with 13 bases between. This CDR3 has 13 amino acids. The data originate from a study of blood T cell repertoires in COVID-19. Study-level background: COVID-19 samples collected from the United States, Italy and Spain covered acute and convalescent phases. T cells, B-cell-depleted T cells, or PBMCs supplied cDNA or gDNA.

Authors' analysis steps: Amplifying reference gene primers gave estimates of nucleated cell counts. TCRdb's table, derived via immunoSEQ multiplex PCR, lists solely in-frame clones and lacks some. The DNA was the basis for D and trimming; V, J and clone size are from that table. The sample lists under 35,000 clones; 60% to 80% were seen once. Sequencing input: peripheral blood. This rearrangement joins TRBV12-3 or TRBV12-4 to TRBJ2-7; perhaps TRBD2 as D (6 bases). This TCR came from a man older than 75 with acute or convalescent COVID-19. The CDR3: CASGVSGPYEQYF. DNA of the CDR3: TGTGCCAGCGGGGTTAGCGGTCCCTACGAGCAGTACTTC.